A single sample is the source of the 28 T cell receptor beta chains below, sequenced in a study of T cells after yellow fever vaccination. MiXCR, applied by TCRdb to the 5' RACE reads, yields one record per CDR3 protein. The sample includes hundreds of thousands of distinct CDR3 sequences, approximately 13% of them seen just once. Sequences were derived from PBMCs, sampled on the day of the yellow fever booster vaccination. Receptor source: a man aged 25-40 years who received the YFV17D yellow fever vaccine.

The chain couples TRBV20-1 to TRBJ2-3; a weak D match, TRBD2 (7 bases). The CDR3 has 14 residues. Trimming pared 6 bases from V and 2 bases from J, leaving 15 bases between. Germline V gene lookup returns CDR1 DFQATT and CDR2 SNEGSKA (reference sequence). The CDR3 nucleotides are TGCAGTGCCCCCGGGGGGCCTTACACAGATACGCAGTATTTT. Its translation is CSAPGGPYTDTQYF.

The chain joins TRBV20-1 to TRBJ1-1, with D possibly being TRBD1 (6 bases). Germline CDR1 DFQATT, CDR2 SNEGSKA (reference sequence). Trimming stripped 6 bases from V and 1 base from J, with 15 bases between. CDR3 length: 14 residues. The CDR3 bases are TGCAGTGCAGGAAGGGGGGGCGCGAACACTGAAGCTTTCTTT. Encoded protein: CSAGRGGANTEAFF.

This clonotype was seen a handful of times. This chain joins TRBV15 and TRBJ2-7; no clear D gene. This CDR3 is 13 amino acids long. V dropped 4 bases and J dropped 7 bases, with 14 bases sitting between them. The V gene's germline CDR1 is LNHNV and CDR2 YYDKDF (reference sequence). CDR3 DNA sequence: TGTGCCACCAGCACGGGTCGGATGGGAGAGCAGTACTTC. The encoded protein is CATSTGRMGEQYF.

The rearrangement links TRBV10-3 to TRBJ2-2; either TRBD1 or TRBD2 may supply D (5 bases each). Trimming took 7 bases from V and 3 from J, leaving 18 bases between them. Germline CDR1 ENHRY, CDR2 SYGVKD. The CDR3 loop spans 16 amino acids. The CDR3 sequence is CAIKAGTSVYTGELFF. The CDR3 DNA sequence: TGTGCCATCAAGGCAGGGACCTCAGTCTACACCGGGGAGCTGTTTTTT.

Here the CDR3 reads CASILASNNEQFF. Written as DNA, the CDR3 is TGTGCCAGCATCCTAGCGTCGAACAATGAGCAGTTCTTC. The chain uses TRBV28 and TRBJ2-1, with D tentatively TRBD2 (6 bases). This CDR3 region has 13 residues. V dropped 7 bases and J dropped 5 bases, with 12 bases sitting between them. Germline V gene sequence: CDR1 MDHEN, CDR2 SYDVKM.

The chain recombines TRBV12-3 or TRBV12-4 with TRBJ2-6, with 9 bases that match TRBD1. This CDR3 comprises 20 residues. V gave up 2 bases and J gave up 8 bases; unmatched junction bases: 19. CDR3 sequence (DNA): TGTGCCAGCAGTTTACGGGTTTCGGGACAGGGAGGAAATTTGTCCAACGTCCTGACTTTC. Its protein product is CASSLRVSGQGGNLSNVLTF.

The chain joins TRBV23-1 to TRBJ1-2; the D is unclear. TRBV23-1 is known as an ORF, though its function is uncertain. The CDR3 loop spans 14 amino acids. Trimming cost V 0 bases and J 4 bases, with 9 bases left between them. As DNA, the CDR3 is TGCGCCAGCAGTCAATCGGGTCCCTTCTATGGCTACACCTTC. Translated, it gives CASSQSGPFYGYTF.

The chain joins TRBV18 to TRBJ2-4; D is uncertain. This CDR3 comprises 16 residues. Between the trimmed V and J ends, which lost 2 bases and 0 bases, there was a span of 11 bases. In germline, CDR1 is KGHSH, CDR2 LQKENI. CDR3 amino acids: CASSPESGLAKNIQYF. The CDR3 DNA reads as TGTGCCAGCTCACCAGAATCGGGCCTAGCCAAAAACATTCAGTACTTC.

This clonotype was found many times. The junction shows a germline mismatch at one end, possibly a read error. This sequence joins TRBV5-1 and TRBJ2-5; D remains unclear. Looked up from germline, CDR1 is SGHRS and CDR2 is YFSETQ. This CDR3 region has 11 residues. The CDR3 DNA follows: TGTGCCAGCAGTGCCCAAGAGACCCAGTACTTC. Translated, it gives CASSAQETQYF.

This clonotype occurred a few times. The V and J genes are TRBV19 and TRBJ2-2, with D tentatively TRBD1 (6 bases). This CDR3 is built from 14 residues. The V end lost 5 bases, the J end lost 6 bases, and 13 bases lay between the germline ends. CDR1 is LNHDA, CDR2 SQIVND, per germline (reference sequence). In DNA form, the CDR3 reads TGTGCCAGTAGTCTGACAGGCCGGTCCGGGGAGCTGTTTTTT. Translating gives CASSLTGRSGELFF.

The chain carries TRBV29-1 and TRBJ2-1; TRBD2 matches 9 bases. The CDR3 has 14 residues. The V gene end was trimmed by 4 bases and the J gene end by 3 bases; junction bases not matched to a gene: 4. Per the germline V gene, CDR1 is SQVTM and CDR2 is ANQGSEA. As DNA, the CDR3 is TGCAGCGTTGGCGGTAGCGGGGGCTACAATGAGCAGTTCTTC. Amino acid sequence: CSVGGSGGYNEQFF.

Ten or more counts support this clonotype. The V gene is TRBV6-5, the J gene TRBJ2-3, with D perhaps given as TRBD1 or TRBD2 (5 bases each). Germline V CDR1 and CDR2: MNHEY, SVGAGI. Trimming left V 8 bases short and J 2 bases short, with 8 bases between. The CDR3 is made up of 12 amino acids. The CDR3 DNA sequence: TGTGCCAGCCGAGGGGACACAGATACGCAGTATTTT. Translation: CASRGDTDTQYF.

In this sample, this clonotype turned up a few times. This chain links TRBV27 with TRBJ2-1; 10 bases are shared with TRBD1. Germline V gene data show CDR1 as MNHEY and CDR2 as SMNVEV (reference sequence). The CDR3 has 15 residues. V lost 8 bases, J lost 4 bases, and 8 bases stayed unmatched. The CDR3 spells CASSYGQGVYNEQFF. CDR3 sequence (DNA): TGTGCCAGCTCCTACGGACAGGGGGTATACAATGAGCAGTTCTTC.

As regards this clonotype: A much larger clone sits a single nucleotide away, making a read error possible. CDR3 in amino acids: CAISPGLEGGETQYF. The CDR3, as DNA: TGTGCCATCAGCCCAGGACTAGAGGGCGGGGAGACCCAGTACTTC. The gene calls are TRBV5-6 and TRBJ2-5; 7 bases map to TRBD2. The CDR3 has 15 residues. The germline V gene encodes CDR1 SGHDT and CDR2 YYEEEE.

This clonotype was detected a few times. This CDR3 is CASSLAWASGGNEQFF. CDR3 bases: TGTGCCAGCAGCTTGGCCTGGGCTAGCGGGGGAAATGAGCAGTTCTTC. This rearrangement joins TRBV5-4 to TRBJ2-1; 10 bases match TRBD2. V lost 0 bases, J lost 7 bases, and 7 bases stayed unmatched. The CDR3 loop spans 16 amino acids. Germline values: CDR1 SGHNT, CDR2 YYREEE (reference sequence).

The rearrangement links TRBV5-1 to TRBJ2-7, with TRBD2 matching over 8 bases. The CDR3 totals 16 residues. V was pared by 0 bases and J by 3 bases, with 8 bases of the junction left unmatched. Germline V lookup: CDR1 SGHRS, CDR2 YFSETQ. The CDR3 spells CASSLGGPAGVYEQYF. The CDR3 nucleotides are TGCGCCAGCAGCTTGGGGGGCCCAGCGGGAGTCTACGAGCAGTACTTC.

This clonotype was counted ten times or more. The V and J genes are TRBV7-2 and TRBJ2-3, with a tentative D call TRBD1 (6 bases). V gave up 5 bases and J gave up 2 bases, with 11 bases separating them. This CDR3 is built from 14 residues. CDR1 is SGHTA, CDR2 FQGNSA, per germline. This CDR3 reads CASSQQGLTDTQYF. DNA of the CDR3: TGTGCCAGCAGCCAACAGGGTCTCACAGATACGCAGTATTTT.

The CDR3 reads CASSLVVPGTTLYNEQFF. Written as DNA, the CDR3 is TGTGCCAGCAGCTTAGTCGTGCCCGGGACTACCCTTTACAATGAGCAGTTCTTC. The chain links TRBV11-2 to TRBJ2-1; 7 bases agree with TRBD2. The V and J ends lost 1 base and 4 bases, in that order; junction bases with no gene match: 13. Germline V gene sequence: CDR1 SGHAT, CDR2 FQNNGV. The CDR3 runs to 18 residues. The full variable domain, rest sourced from reference TRBV11-2 and TRBJ2-1, is EAGVAQSPRYKIIEKRQSVAFWCNPISGHATLYWYQQILGQGPKLLIQFQNNGVVDDSQLPKDRFSAERLKGVDSTLKIQPAKLEDSAVYLCASSLVVPGTTLYNEQFFGPGTRLTVL.

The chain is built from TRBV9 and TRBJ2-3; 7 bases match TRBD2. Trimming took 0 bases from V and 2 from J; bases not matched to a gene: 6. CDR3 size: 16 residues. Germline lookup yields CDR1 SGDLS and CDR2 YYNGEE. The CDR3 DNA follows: TGTGCCAGCAGCGTAGCTGCGGGAGTGTACACAGATACGCAGTATTTT. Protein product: CASSVAAGVYTDTQYF.

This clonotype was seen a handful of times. The CDR3 DNA reads as TGTGCCAGCAGCTCCCAGGACGGCCTTGGCTATGGCTACACCTTC. Protein product: CASSSQDGLGYGYTF. The V call is TRBV7-2, the J call TRBJ1-2; D gene uncertain. V dropped 4 bases and J dropped 4 bases, with 16 bases sitting between them. This CDR3 spans 15 amino acids. CDR1 is SGHTA and CDR2 is FQGNSA in the germline V gene.

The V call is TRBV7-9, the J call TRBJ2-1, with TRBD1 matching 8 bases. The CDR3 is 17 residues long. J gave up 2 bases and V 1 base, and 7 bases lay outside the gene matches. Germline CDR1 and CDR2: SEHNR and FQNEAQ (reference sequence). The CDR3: CASSLELTGAPYNEQFF. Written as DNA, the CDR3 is TGTGCCAGCAGCTTAGAGTTGACAGGGGCCCCCTACAATGAGCAGTTCTTC.

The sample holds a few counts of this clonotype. CDR3 loop: CASSGEVYEQYF. The DNA for the CDR3 is TGCGCCAGCAGCGGCGAGGTGTACGAGCAGTACTTC. The gene calls are TRBV5-1 and TRBJ2-7; unclear D gene. Trimming left V 4 bases short and J 4 bases short, with 9 bases between. Germline CDR1 is SGHRS and CDR2 is YFSETQ. There are 12 residues in the CDR3.

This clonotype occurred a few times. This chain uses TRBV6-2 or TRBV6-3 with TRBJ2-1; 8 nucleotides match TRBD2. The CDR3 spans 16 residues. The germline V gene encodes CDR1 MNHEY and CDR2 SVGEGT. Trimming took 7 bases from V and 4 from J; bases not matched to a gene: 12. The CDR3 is CASTKGGVAGYNEQFF. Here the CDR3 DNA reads TGTGCCAGCACTAAGGGAGGAGTAGCGGGGTACAATGAGCAGTTCTTC.

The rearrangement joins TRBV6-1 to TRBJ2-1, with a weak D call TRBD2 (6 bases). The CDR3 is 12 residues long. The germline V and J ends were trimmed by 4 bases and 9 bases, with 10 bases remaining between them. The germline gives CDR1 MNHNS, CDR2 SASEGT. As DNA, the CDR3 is TGTGCCAGCAGTGTTGGGGGGTCTGAGCAGTTCTTC. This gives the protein CASSVGGSEQFF.

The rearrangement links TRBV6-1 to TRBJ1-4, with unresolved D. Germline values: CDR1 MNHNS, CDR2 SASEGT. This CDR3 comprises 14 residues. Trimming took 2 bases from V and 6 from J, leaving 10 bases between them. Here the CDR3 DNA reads TGTGCCAGCAGTGAACAACAGACATATGAAAAACTGTTTTTT. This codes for CASSEQQTYEKLFF.

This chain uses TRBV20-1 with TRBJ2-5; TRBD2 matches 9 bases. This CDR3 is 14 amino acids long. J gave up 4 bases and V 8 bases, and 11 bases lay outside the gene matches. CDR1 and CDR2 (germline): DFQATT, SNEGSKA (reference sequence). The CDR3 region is CSLTSGRRPETQYF. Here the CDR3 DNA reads TGCAGTCTCACCAGCGGGAGGCGTCCAGAGACCCAGTACTTC.

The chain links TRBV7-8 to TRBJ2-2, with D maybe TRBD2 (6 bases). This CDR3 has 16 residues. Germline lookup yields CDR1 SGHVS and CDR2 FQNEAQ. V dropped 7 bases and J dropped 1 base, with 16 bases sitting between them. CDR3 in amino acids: CASNFVLGGNTGELFF. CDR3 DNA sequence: TGTGCCAGCAATTTTGTCCTGGGGGGGAACACCGGGGAGCTGTTTTTT.

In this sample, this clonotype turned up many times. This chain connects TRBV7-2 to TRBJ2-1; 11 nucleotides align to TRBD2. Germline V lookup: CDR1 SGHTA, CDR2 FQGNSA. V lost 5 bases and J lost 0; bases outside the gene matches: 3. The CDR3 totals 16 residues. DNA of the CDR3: TGTGCCAGCAGCGCCGGACTAGCGGGCTCCTACAATGAGCAGTTCTTC. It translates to CASSAGLAGSYNEQFF.